This entry lists 7 T cell receptor beta chains sequenced from one sample in a study of CD8+ T cells in alopecia areata. cDNA reverse transcribed from extracted RNA served as the sequencing template. Assay: immunoSEQ multiplex PCR; the TCRdb copy retains only in-frame clones and omits some. The sample lists over 50,000 clones; about 45% were seen once. The starting material was CD8+ T cells sorted from blood, obtained at week 0. These receptors all come from a human donor with alopecia areata.

This clone was seen a handful of times. This chain links TRBV19 with TRBJ2-2; D ambiguous. Germline loops: CDR1 LNHDA, CDR2 SQIVND (reference sequence). The CDR3 length is 12 residues. V lost 5 bases and J lost 7, with 8 bases in between. The CDR3 is CASSWAVGELFF. Written as DNA, the CDR3 is TGTGCCAGTAGTTGGGCGGTCGGGGAGCTGTTTTTT.

The chain has TRBV13 and TRBJ2-2; TRBD2 matches at 12 bases. Per germline, CDR1 PRHDT and CDR2 FYEKMQ (reference sequence). There are 16 residues in the CDR3. Unmatched junction bases numbered 0, after V lost 0 bases and J lost 4 bases. CDR3 in amino acids: CASSLGTSGSTGELFF. DNA for the CDR3: TGTGCCAGCAGCTTAGGGACTAGCGGGAGCACCGGGGAGCTGTTTTTT.

This clone turned up a few times. The CDR3 loop is CASSHIGERRTDTQYF. CDR3 DNA: TGTGCCAGCAGCCACATCGGCGAGCGGCGCACAGATACGCAGTATTTT. The chain is built from TRBV4-2 and TRBJ2-3; D is perhaps TRBD2 (5 bases). There are 16 residues in the CDR3. V was cut by 3 bases and J by 1 base, with 14 bases left in between. CDR1 and CDR2 (germline): LGHNA, YNFKEQ.

The chain carries TRBV29-1 and TRBJ2-7; 8 nucleotides line up with TRBD1. CDR1 SQVTM and CDR2 ANQGSEA come from the germline V gene. V lost 4 bases to trimming and J lost 0 bases; unmatched junction nucleotides: 5. This CDR3 is 14 amino acids long. The CDR3 coding sequence is TGCAGCGTTGTTGGACAGGGAAGCTCCTACGAGCAGTACTTC. Translating gives CSVVGQGSSYEQYF.

The chain has TRBV6-4 and TRBJ2-1; D is unclear. Germline CDR1 reads MRHNA; CDR2 reads SNTAGT. V shed 5 bases and J shed 10 bases, with 9 bases lying between them. The CDR3 has 11 residues. The CDR3 is CASSSGGEQFF. The CDR3 nucleotides read TGTGCCAGCAGTTCGGGTGGGGAGCAGTTCTTC.

This clone has a handful of counts. The J gene is TRBJ2-1, the V gene TRBV27, with 10 nucleotides matching TRBD1. From germline, CDR1 is MNHEY and CDR2 SMNVEV (reference sequence). The trim removed 9 bases at V and 2 bases at J, leaving 7 bases unmatched. The CDR3 totals 15 residues. The chain's CDR3 is CASSTGQGPYNEQFF. In DNA, the CDR3 is TGTGCCAGTTCCACGGGACAGGGGCCCTACAATGAGCAGTTCTTC.

A few counts support this clone. V is TRBV5-1 and J is TRBJ2-1; maybe TRBD2 (6 bases). The V gene's germline CDR1 is SGHRS and CDR2 YFSETQ. Trimming stripped 7 bases from V and 3 bases from J, with 11 bases between. The CDR3 is made up of 13 amino acids. CDR3 loop: CASWDSIYNEQFF. CDR3 DNA sequence: TGCGCCAGCTGGGACTCCATCTACAATGAGCAGTTCTTC.